One sample yielded the 26 T cell receptor beta chains listed below, sequenced in a study of blood T cell repertoires in COVID-19. Repertoires were generated with immunoSEQ multiplex PCR, while TCRdb's copy carries only in-frame clones and drops some. In the table there are 210,000 or so clones, 65% to 90% of which are singletons. Sequencing was carried out using peripheral blood. These receptor sequences come from a man aged 45-65 years with acute or convalescent COVID-19.

J is TRBJ2-5 and V is TRBV18; D uncertain. Trimming pared 4 bases from V and 3 bases from J, leaving 3 bases between. From germline, CDR1 is KGHSH and CDR2 LQKENI. The CDR3 extends over 11 amino acids. The CDR3 is CASSREETQYF. CDR3 nucleotide sequence: TGTGCCAGCTCACGCGAAGAGACCCAGTACTTC.

In DNA form, the CDR3 reads TGTGCCAGCAGCCCCCGGGGAGGTACACCCCCAGATACGCAGTATTTT. This codes for CASSPRGGTPPDTQYF. The chain uses TRBV9 and TRBJ2-3; the D gene is possibly TRBD2 (6 bases). V lost 4 bases to trimming and J lost 4 bases, with 19 bases between them. CDR3 length equals 16 residues. CDR1 and CDR2 (germline): SGDLS, YYNGEE.

The CDR3 region is CASSRQRGPRETQYF. The CDR3 DNA follows: TGCGCCAGCAGCAGGCAGCGGGGGCCCCGGGAGACCCAGTACTTC. The chain combines TRBV5-1 with TRBJ2-5, with 8 nucleotides matching TRBD2. Germline V gene sequence: CDR1 SGHRS, CDR2 YFSETQ. The length of the CDR3 is 15 residues. Trimming removed 4 bases from V and 5 bases from J; junction bases left unmatched: 10.

V is TRBV6-1 and J is TRBJ1-1; D call uncertain. Germline V lookup: CDR1 MNHNS, CDR2 SASEGT. The CDR3 is made up of 15 amino acids. With 0 bases removed from V and 0 bases from J, the gap between germline ends came to 8 bases. CDR3 in DNA: TGTGCCAGCAGTGAAGCGCGGCGGATGAACACTGAAGCTTTCTTT. It specifies CASSEARRMNTEAFF.

This clone appeared a few times. The gene calls are TRBV7-2 and TRBJ1-1, with D unresolved. The CDR3 sequence is 14 residues long. Germline-derived CDR1 and CDR2 are SGHTA and FQGNSA. V lost 1 base, J lost 5 bases, and 11 bases lay in between. CDR3 amino acids: CASSLGASETEAFF. DNA of the CDR3: TGTGCCAGCAGCTTAGGTGCGAGTGAGACTGAAGCTTTCTTT.

Concerning this clone: At one end, the junction sequence differs from germline, possibly due to a read error. The chain is built from TRBV6-4 and TRBJ1-1; perhaps TRBD1 as D (5 bases). The germline CDR1 and CDR2 sequences are MRHNA and SNTAGT. The CDR3 has 15 amino acids. CDR3 DNA: TGTGCCGGCAGGTGGGGGAAGCGGGCGAACACTGAAGCTTTCTTT. Residues: CAGRWGKRANTEAFF.

The CDR3 DNA reads as TGTGCCAGCAGCCGGATGGAGACCTCTGGAAACACCATATATTTT. Protein: CASSRMETSGNTIYF. This chain connects TRBV14 to TRBJ1-3; the D is unclear. Trimming left V 4 bases short and J 0 bases short, with 10 bases between. Germline CDR1 SGHDN, CDR2 FVKESK. The CDR3 contains 15 residues.

The chain combines TRBV4-1 with TRBJ2-2, with 7 nucleotides matching TRBD1. The CDR3 sequence is 18 residues long. J lost 3 bases, V lost 1 base, and 11 bases had no gene match. The germline CDR1 and CDR2 sequences are MGHRA and YSYEKL. Here the CDR3 reads CASSQGRRKTGDTGELFF. The CDR3 DNA reads TGCGCCAGCAGCCAAGGGAGGAGGAAAACAGGGGACACCGGGGAGCTGTTTTTT.

The chain couples TRBV11-2 to TRBJ1-2; a weak D match, TRBD1 (5 bases). There are 15 residues in the CDR3. CDR1 is SGHAT and CDR2 is FQNNGV in the germline V gene. Trimming stripped 1 base from V and 8 bases from J, with 17 bases between. The DNA for the CDR3 is TGTGCCAGCAGCTTAGTTCCCCACCCGCGGGGCGGCTACACCTTC. Its translation is CASSLVPHPRGGYTF.

V and J are TRBV27 and TRBJ1-3; tentative D call: TRBD1 (5 bases). The CDR3 covers 16 residues. The germline V gene has CDR1 MNHEY and CDR2 SMNVEV (reference sequence). Trimming pared 6 bases from V and 2 bases from J, leaving 17 bases between. In nucleotides, the CDR3 is TGTGCCAGCAGCCCCGCAGGGTTGATAACTGGAAACACCATATATTTT. Translated: CASSPAGLITGNTIYF.

The chain carries TRBV5-6 and TRBJ1-5, with D maybe TRBD1 (6 bases). Between the trimmed V and J ends, which lost 5 bases and 6 bases, there was a span of 18 bases. This CDR3 comprises 15 residues. Germline lookup yields CDR1 SGHDT and CDR2 YYEEEE. The CDR3 region has the DNA TGTGCCAGCAGTTTTGGGCGGGGGCTTGCTCAGCCCCAGCATTTT. Translation gives CASSFGRGLAQPQHF.

The genes are TRBV6-5 and TRBJ1-2; 9 bases are a match to TRBD1. The CDR3 extends over 13 amino acids. With V trimmed by 6 bases and J by 8 bases, 7 bases remained unmatched. Germline CDR1 is MNHEY and CDR2 is SVGAGI. DNA for the CDR3: TGTGCCAGCAGAAGGACAGGGGCGCTCGGCTACACCTTC. Residues: CASRRTGALGYTF.

The chain employs TRBV5-1 and TRBJ1-6; D is perhaps TRBD1 (6 bases). Trimming took 5 bases from V and 4 from J, leaving 10 bases between them. The CDR3 covers 14 residues. Germline assignment: CDR1 SGHRS and CDR2 YFSETQ. In DNA form, the CDR3 reads TGCGCCAGCAGACCAGGGGTATATAATTCACCCCTCCACTTT. Its translation: CASRPGVYNSPLHF.

V usage is TRBV2 and J usage is TRBJ1-5, with 10 bases aligning to TRBD1. The V and J ends lost 8 bases and 3 bases, in that order; junction bases with no gene match: 7. Per the germline V gene, CDR1 is SNHLY and CDR2 is FYNNEI. The CDR3 spans 15 residues. CDR3 loop: CASSGTGASNQPQHF. DNA of the CDR3: TGTGCCAGCTCCGGGACAGGGGCTTCCAATCAGCCCCAGCATTTT.

This clone occurred once. The V and J genes are TRBV19 and TRBJ1-6; weak D call: TRBD1 (5 bases). Germline V CDR1 and CDR2: LNHDA, SQIVND (reference sequence). The CDR3 covers 16 residues. V shed 5 bases and J shed 2 bases, with 13 bases lying between them. The CDR3 sequence: CASSRLQGAYNSPLHF. The CDR3, as DNA: TGTGCCAGTAGTCGACTTCAGGGCGCCTATAATTCACCCCTCCACTTT.

The chain is built from TRBV10-1 and TRBJ2-7, with 7 bases lining up with TRBD2. Per the germline V gene, CDR1 is WNHNN and CDR2 is SYGVQD (reference sequence). The CDR3 spans 17 residues. V was clipped by 0 bases and J by 3 bases; unmatched bases: 11. The CDR3 bases are TGCGCCAGCAGTGAGTCGTGGGGGGGTAGTCCTATCTACGAGCAGTACTTC. The encoded protein is CASSESWGGSPIYEQYF.

This clone was counted only a few times. The J gene is TRBJ1-2, the V gene TRBV20-1; D remains unclear. This CDR3 is built from 12 residues. Germline values: CDR1 DFQATT, CDR2 SNEGSKA (reference sequence). Trimming took off 3 bases at V and 3 bases at J, with 8 bases between the two ends. The CDR3 loop reads CSASTDHYGYTF. DNA of the CDR3: TGCAGTGCTAGTACAGACCACTATGGCTACACCTTC.

The chain is built from TRBV2 and TRBJ1-1; TRBD1 agrees at 8 bases. The CDR3 extends over 14 amino acids. Looked up from germline, CDR1 is SNHLY and CDR2 is FYNNEI. Germline trimming cut 7 bases from V and 2 bases from J; bases unmatched to any gene: 6. CDR3 amino acids: CASNTGGLNTEAFF. As DNA, the CDR3 is TGTGCCAGCAACACAGGGGGGCTAAACACTGAAGCTTTCTTT.

This chain uses TRBV7-2 with TRBJ2-5; D may be TRBD1 (6 bases). V dropped 6 bases and J dropped 4 bases, with 12 bases sitting between them. This CDR3 contains 13 residues. The germline gives CDR1 SGHTA, CDR2 FQGNSA. The CDR3: CASRGRTAETQYF. The CDR3 DNA reads as TGTGCCAGCAGGGGAAGGACAGCAGAGACCCAGTACTTC. The full variable domain, its missing parts supplied by reference TRBV7-2 and TRBJ2-5, is GAGVSQSPSNKVTEKGKDVELRCDPISGHTALYWYRQSLGQGLEFLIYFQGNSAPDKSGLPSDRFSAERTGGSVSTLTIQRTQQEDSAVYLCASRGRTAETQYFGPGTRLLVL.

Only one count was recorded for this clone. The chain employs TRBV30 and TRBJ2-1, with 7 positions matching TRBD2. From germline, CDR1 is GTSNPN and CDR2 SVGIG (reference sequence). The CDR3 length is 18 residues. V was pared by 0 bases and J by 0 bases, with 11 bases of the junction left unmatched. CDR3 sequence reads: CAWSVREAAPSSYNEQFF. The CDR3 DNA reads as TGTGCCTGGAGTGTACGGGAGGCAGCTCCGAGCTCCTACAATGAGCAGTTCTTC.

CDR3 protein: CASSVEGFEAPLHF. The CDR3 DNA sequence: TGTGCCAGCAGCGTGGAGGGTTTTGAGGCACCCCTCCACTTT. The V and J genes are TRBV9 and TRBJ1-6; D unresolved. The germline V and J ends were trimmed by 2 bases and 11 bases, with 14 bases remaining between them. The CDR3 loop spans 14 amino acids. Per germline, CDR1 SGDLS and CDR2 YYNGEE. Looking up the rest from reference TRBV9 and TRBJ1-6 gives the full variable domain: DSGVTQTPKHLITATGQRVTLRCSPRSGDLSVYWYQQSLDQGLQFLIQYYNGEERAKGNILERFSAQQFPDLHSELNLSSLELGDSALYFCASSVEGFEAPLHFGNGTRLTVT.

The rearrangement joins TRBV10-3 to TRBJ2-3, with 15 bases identical to TRBD2. Germline V gene data show CDR1 as ENHRY and CDR2 as SYGVKD. The CDR3 runs 16 residues. V was clipped by 3 bases and J by 5 bases; unmatched bases: 3. The CDR3 here is CAISDQGLAGGDTQYF. The CDR3 DNA reads as TGTGCCATCAGTGATCAGGGACTAGCGGGGGGAGATACGCAGTATTTT.

The V and J genes are TRBV11-3 and TRBJ2-1; 12 bases line up with TRBD2. V lost 5 bases, J lost 8 bases, and 7 bases stayed unmatched. The length of the CDR3 is 15 residues. Germline CDR1 and CDR2: SGHNT and YENEEA. CDR3 in DNA: TGTGCCAGCAGCACCTGGACTAGCGGGGCCTATGAGCAGTTCTTC. Encoded protein: CASSTWTSGAYEQFF.

V gene TRBV19 combines with J gene TRBJ1-1, with TRBD1 matching over 7 bases. CDR1 LNHDA and CDR2 SQIVND come from the germline V gene (reference sequence). J gave up 4 bases and V 5 bases, and 10 bases lay outside the gene matches. The CDR3 runs to 15 residues. CDR3: CASSPQGEGFTEAFF. The DNA for the CDR3 is TGTGCCAGTAGTCCTCAGGGGGAAGGTTTCACTGAAGCTTTCTTT.

The V and J genes are TRBV7-9 and TRBJ2-1, with 10 bases matching TRBD2. This CDR3 is 12 amino acids long. CDR1 and CDR2 from the germline V gene are SEHNR and FQNEAQ (reference sequence). Trimming took 5 bases from V and 15 from J; bases not matched to a gene: 7. As DNA, the CDR3 is TGTGCCAGCAGCATTATAGCGGGGGGACCGTTCTTC. It codes for CASSIIAGGPFF.

The rearrangement joins TRBV27 to TRBJ1-2; 7 bases agree with TRBD1. With V trimmed by 6 bases and J by 3 bases, 7 bases remained unmatched. The CDR3 has 14 amino acids. Germline CDR1 MNHEY, CDR2 SMNVEV (reference sequence). CDR3 nucleotides: TGTGCCAGCAGCCGAGGGACAGACTACTATGGCTACACCTTC. Translation gives CASSRGTDYYGYTF.